The T cell receptor beta chain under discussion was sequenced for a study of control samples from healthy donors and cancer patients. Turning to this clone: Other DNA sequences in the same sample also yield this CDR3.

Generated by immunoSEQ multiplex PCR, the TCRdb table keeps only in-frame clones and is missing some. Among about 47,000 clones listed, roughly 80% were seen once. Germline V CDR1 and CDR2: SGHTA, FQGTGA. The CDR3 totals 17 residues. V was clipped by 4 bases and J by 4 bases; unmatched bases: 10. The chain has TRBV7-3 and TRBJ2-6; 7 bases map to TRBD2. This clonotype was sampled from a man in his sixties or seventies in good health. The sample was blood. The DNA of the CDR3 is TGTGCCAGCAGCTCCTACATCGGGGGGACGGGGGCCAACGTCCTGACTTTC. This gives the protein CASSSYIGGTGANVLTF.